The clone carrying this T cell receptor (beta chain) was observed a single time. Its specificity is unknown. Trimming at V came to 3 bases and at J to 3 bases, leaving 7 bases not matched to a gene. In germline, CDR1 is LGHNA, CDR2 YNFKEQ. The CDR3 runs 15 residues. The PCR was carried out with 60 Vbeta primers and 13 Jbeta primers. Here immunoSEQ multiplex PCR was the method, and the copy in TCRdb shows in-frame clones only, minus some. The sample carries around 170,000 clones, 60% to 80% recorded once. The source of the sample is a study of cytomegalovirus exposure and HLA in healthy donors. Whole-study results and caveats: Likely technical artifact: a cluster of highly shared sequence variants. A few chains tied to CMV proved CMV antigen-specific in vitro.

Sequencing was carried out using PBMCs. This chain uses TRBV4-2 with TRBJ1-1; 7 bases map to TRBD1. The sequence was obtained from a male donor in good health and CMV-seronegative. This chain's CDR3 is CASSQKGAGDTEAFF. The DNA of the CDR3 is TGTGCCAGCAGCCAGAAGGGGGCAGGGGACACTGAAGCTTTCTTT.